This T cell receptor beta chain was documented in a study of CD8 T cells in Susac syndrome. Looking at the study overall: Treatment status at blood draw for the Susac syndrome patients was therapy-naive, corticosteroids, or intravenous immunoglobulin alone.

CD8+ and CD4+ T cells from blood underwent TCR beta sequencing, which was carried out in a high-throughput format. Recently defined diagnostic criteria classed the Susac syndrome patients as definite or probable. Through negative isolation, CD4+ and CD8+ T cells were obtained, while TEMRA cells were enriched using FACS. Random hexamers served to reverse transcribe about 0.45 to 1 ug RNA. TCRdb called the immunoSEQ multiplex PCR reads again in MiXCR, with one record for every CDR3 protein. The sample includes under 95,000 distinct CDR3 sequences, roughly 94% seen only once; the top ten take around 0.33%. This clonotype was obtained from a human donor with Susac syndrome. Sequencing used CD4+ T cells from PBMCs.

Here the CDR3 reads CAWSVFLGQGEYNEQFF. The CDR3 bases are TGTGCCTGGAGTGTATTCCTTGGACAGGGGGAATACAATGAGCAGTTCTTC. This rearrangement joins TRBV30 to TRBJ2-1; 10 bases are shared with TRBD1. J lost 4 bases, V lost 0 bases, and 9 bases had no gene match. Per germline, CDR1 GTSNPN and CDR2 SVGIG (reference sequence). The CDR3 consists of 17 residues.